Listed below are T cell receptor beta chains from one sample, sequenced in a study of chemoradiotherapy in HPV16-positive cancers. Profiling relied on immunoSEQ multiplex PCR, and the TCRdb table lists in-frame clones only, not all of them. The table lists around 13,000 clones, around 68% of them singletons. This material was obtained from a patient who underwent chemoradiotherapy. The origin of the receptors is a human donor with HPV-associated anogenital cancer. Both conserved end residues are trimmed from each CDR3. A D gene is named only where the DNA matches it firmly.

J: TRBJ1-5
D: TRBD1
V: TRBV6-6
CDR3: ASSPRGTGGQPQH

J: TRBJ1-4
D: TRBD1
V: TRBV28
CDR3: ASSLPGGVEKLF

J: TRBJ1-1
D: TRBD1
V: TRBV13
CDR3: ASSPDREVRAF

J: TRBJ2-3
D: -
V: TRBV30
CDR3: AWSVRGGLDTQY

J: TRBJ2-1
D: -
V: TRBV27
CDR3: ASSLGGAYNEQF

J: TRBJ2-7
D: -
V: TRBV5-1
CDR3: ASSSAYEQY

J: TRBJ2-7
D: -
V: TRBV5-1
CDR3: ASSLETVSYEQY

J: TRBJ2-1
D: TRBD1
V: TRBV7-9
CDR3: ASRSGTDYRASLI

J: TRBJ2-1
D: TRBD2
V: TRBV7-6
CDR3: ASSFSGSSYNEQF

J: TRBJ1-4
D: TRBD1
V: TRBV19
CDR3: ASSPSIRDSSVKLF

J: TRBJ1-1
D: -
V: TRBV25-1
CDR3: ASTSLRNTEAF

J: TRBJ2-2
D: TRBD2
V: TRBV7-3
CDR3: ASRGTSLAGELF

J: TRBJ2-7
D: -
V: TRBV7-2
CDR3: ASSLAAGLNYEQY

J: TRBJ1-1
D: -
V: TRBV5-1
CDR3: ASSLGGASTEAF

J: TRBJ1-2
D: TRBD1
V: TRBV5-1
CDR3: ASSSGTGRIGYT

J: TRBJ2-1
D: TRBD2
V: TRBV6-5
CDR3: ASSYSGLALYNEQF

J: TRBJ1-5
D: -
V: TRBV19
CDR3: ASASYGTYSNQPQH

J: TRBJ1-3
D: -
V: TRBV27
CDR3: ASSLGRVGNTIY

J: TRBJ2-2
D: -
V: TRBV7-2
CDR3: ASSSMEAGELF

J: TRBJ1-6
D: -
V: TRBV30
CDR3: AWSETDNSPLH

J: TRBJ1-4
D: -
V: TRBV4-1
CDR3: ASSRAWGAKDEKLF

J: TRBJ2-1
D: TRBD1
V: TRBV29-1
CDR3: SVEGTGTVYNEQF

J: TRBJ2-3
D: -
V: TRBV7-9
CDR3: ASSREGTTDTQY

J: TRBJ2-2
D: -
V: TRBV29-1
CDR3: SVRNGTYTGELF

J: TRBJ1-5
D: -
V: TRBV6-5
CDR3: ASSHDAGQPQH

J: TRBJ1-3
D: -
V: TRBV28
CDR3: ASSALTGGFGNTIY

J: TRBJ2-5
D: -
V: TRBV29-1
CDR3: SGETDKETQY

J: TRBJ1-1
D: -
V: TRBV11-3
CDR3: ASSLDPAENTEAF

J: TRBJ1-1
D: -
V: TRBV5-5
CDR3: ASTDLNTEAF

J: TRBJ1-1
D: -
V: TRBV28
CDR3: ASSLVGEQGRAEAF

J: TRBJ1-4
D: -
V: TRBV7-8
CDR3: ASSLDQGPGSEKLF

J: TRBJ1-5
D: TRBD1
V: TRBV27
CDR3: ASSGRGQTQPQH

J: TRBJ1-5
D: -
V: TRBV28
CDR3: ASSFALVWH

J: TRBJ1-5
D: -
V: TRBV11-2
CDR3: ASSLDGGQPQH

J: TRBJ1-2
D: TRBD1
V: TRBV5-1
CDR3: ASSFTGGNYGYT

J: TRBJ1-1
D: -
V: TRBV7-3
CDR3: ASSSQGNTEAF

J: TRBJ1-2
D: -
V: TRBV11-1
CDR3: ASSPRGGGSYGYT

J: TRBJ2-1
D: TRBD1
V: TRBV2
CDR3: ASSEQPGQGNEQF

J: TRBJ1-3
D: -
V: TRBV5-1
CDR3: ASSLGGSGNTIY

J: TRBJ2-7
D: -
V: TRBV11-3
CDR3: ASSSRAISYEQY

J: TRBJ1-5
D: -
V: TRBV30
CDR3: AWTLDTNQPQH

J: TRBJ1-1
D: TRBD1
V: TRBV28
CDR3: ASRGQPEAF

J: TRBJ2-5
D: TRBD2
V: TRBV19
CDR3: ASSDLAGPQETQY

J: TRBJ1-1
D: TRBD1
V: TRBV12-5
CDR3: ASGLPGTGVPVEAF

J: TRBJ2-7
D: TRBD1
V: TRBV5-6
CDR3: ASNWGQGSHEQY

J: TRBJ1-1
D: -
V: TRBV7-9
CDR3: ASSLPTILNTEAF

J: TRBJ2-7
D: -
V: TRBV6-1
CDR3: ALGRGNPYEQY

J: TRBJ2-7
D: TRBD1
V: TRBV7-6
CDR3: ASSYDEGAYEQY

J: TRBJ2-1
D: -
V: TRBV27
CDR3: ASSLRANYNEQF

J: TRBJ2-6
D: -
V: TRBV11-3
CDR3: ASSGGSSGANVLT

J: TRBJ1-5
D: -
V: TRBV5-8
CDR3: ASSFPPRSANQPQH

J: TRBJ1-6
D: -
V: TRBV30
CDR3: AWVDRRNSPLH

J: TRBJ2-5
D: TRBD2
V: TRBV11-2
CDR3: ASSFVGGETQY

J: TRBJ2-1
D: TRBD2
V: TRBV5-4
CDR3: ASSGKTSGSGNEQF